This T cell receptor beta chain was retrieved from a study of T cell responses to AZD1222 COVID-19 vaccine. This clone was counted a single time. The repertoire was sequenced with immunoSEQ multiplex PCR; TCRdb's copy has only in-frame clones and lacks some. Altogether about 120,000 clones are present, 70% to 90% being singletons, with the ten largest covering 9% to 9.5%. The CDR3 runs 14 residues. The V segment lost 9 bases and the J segment 3 bases; nucleotides outside the gene matches: 7. Germline V gives CDR1 SNHLY, CDR2 FYNNEI. V gene TRBV2 combines with J gene TRBJ1-3; 8 nucleotides match TRBD1. This TCR came from an adult in good health. The input for sequencing was peripheral blood, taken on day 0 of AZD1222 vaccination. This chain's CDR3 is CASCRDRSGNTIYF. CDR3 coding DNA: TGTGCCAGTTGCCGGGACAGGAGTGGAAACACCATATATTTT. The variable domain in full, with the rest retrieved from reference TRBV2 and TRBJ1-3, is EPEVTQTPSHQVTQMGQEVILRCVPISNHLYFYWYRQILGQKVEFLVSFYNNEISEKSEIFDDQFSVERPDGSNFTLKIRSTKLEDSAMYFCASCRDRSGNTIYFGEGSWLTVV.